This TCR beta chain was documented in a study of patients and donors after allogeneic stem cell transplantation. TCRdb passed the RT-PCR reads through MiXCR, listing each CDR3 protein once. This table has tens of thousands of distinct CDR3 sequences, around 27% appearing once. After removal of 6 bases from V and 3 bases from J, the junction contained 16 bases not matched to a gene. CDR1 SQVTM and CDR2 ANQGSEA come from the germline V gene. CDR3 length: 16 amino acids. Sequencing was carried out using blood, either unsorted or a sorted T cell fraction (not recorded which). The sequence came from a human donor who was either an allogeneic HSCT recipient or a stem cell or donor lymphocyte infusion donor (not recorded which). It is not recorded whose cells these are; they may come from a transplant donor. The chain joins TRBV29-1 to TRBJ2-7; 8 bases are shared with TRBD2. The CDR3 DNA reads TGCAGCGTAAGAGGGACCACTAGCGGCGTTCTCTACGAGCAGTACTTC. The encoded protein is CSVRGTTSGVLYEQYF.